A selection of T cell receptor beta chains follows, all from one sample in a study of shared clonotypes between healthy human individuals. Produced via immunoSEQ multiplex PCR; TCRdb's table is partial and in-frame only. The sample holds 2,500,000 or so clones, about 92% seen once. The sequencing sample was made of naive CD4+ T cells sorted from blood. These receptors all stem from a man younger than 35 in good health. Both conserved end residues are trimmed from each CDR3. The size field is filled for only some rows; it gives once, few, many or a size class.

j_call	clone_size	v_call	cdr3_aa
TRBJ1-2	.	TRBV2	ASSGGSYGYT
TRBJ2-5	.	TRBV27	ASNPDSQETQY
TRBJ1-4	.	TRBV7-9	ASSPREADEKLF
TRBJ2-1	once	TRBV5-1	ASSQGTENEQF
TRBJ2-1	once	TRBV6-1	ASSSLRVQNEQF
TRBJ1-1	.	TRBV5-6	ASRSTGGNTEAF
TRBJ2-1	.	TRBV29-1	SVGQYNDNEQF
TRBJ2-2	.	TRBV11-2	ASSLRTSGNTGELF
TRBJ2-1	.	TRBV5-1	ASSLGRLELYNEQF
TRBJ2-1	.	TRBV5-1	ASSTGTGDTNEQF
TRBJ1-2	.	TRBV10-2	ASSESGGAWGYT
TRBJ2-3	.	TRBV7-2	ASRTLAGGTDTQY
TRBJ1-1	once	TRBV5-1	ASSSGQGRETF
TRBJ2-7	once	TRBV19	ASSIGGGHSYEQY
TRBJ2-7	few	TRBV6-5	ASSSGTIRISEQY
TRBJ2-5	.	TRBV18	ASSRGSRETQY
TRBJ1-4	few	TRBV19	ASTPEEGANEKLF
TRBJ2-5	once	TRBV5-6	ASSLVLETQY
TRBJ2-5	.	TRBV30	AWTLMETQY
TRBJ2-7	.	TRBV28	ASSSPAEDVGEQY
TRBJ2-5	.	TRBV28	ASSFGTGRETQY
TRBJ1-5	once	TRBV6-1	ASSEALTGAWSNQPQH
TRBJ2-3	.	TRBV28	ASSLGSGGSTDTQY
TRBJ1-1	.	TRBV9	ASSRGQNTEAF
TRBJ1-2	.	TRBV28	ASSFQGSSYGYT
TRBJ2-5	.	TRBV5-1	ASSLVSRDGETQY
TRBJ2-7	.	TRBV7-2	ASSSIPGLAGHEQY
TRBJ2-1	.	TRBV7-2	ASSLAGLAAGHEQF
TRBJ2-1	once	TRBV7-9	ASSLAGGRFDEQF
TRBJ2-7	.	TRBV7-9	ASSSLQGSSYEQY
TRBJ2-7	.	TRBV7-2	ASSLQGTYEQY
TRBJ2-5	.	TRBV5-1	ASSPSPGGLETQY
TRBJ2-1	.	TRBV19	ASRADRASNEQF
TRBJ1-4	.	TRBV5-1	ASSLDPPTNEKLF
TRBJ1-1	few	TRBV29-1	SVKRVEGDTEAF
TRBJ1-5	once	TRBV30	AWNRGRNQPQH
TRBJ2-3	.	TRBV25-1	ASSESLGTQY
TRBJ2-1	.	TRBV14	ASSQTSIYNEQF
TRBJ2-5	.	TRBV2	ASRVETQY
TRBJ2-3	.	TRBV5-1	ASSLEVAVTDTQY
TRBJ2-7	.	TRBV18	ASSPPGRVSYEQY
TRBJ1-4	.	TRBV9	ASSAGGGRSEKLF
TRBJ1-1	.	TRBV21-1	ASSAHLTGSNTEAF
TRBJ2-5	once	TRBV18	ASSPPTPKGETQY
TRBJ2-4	.	TRBV5-6	ASSRGRENIQY
TRBJ2-1	.	TRBV5-6	ASSGGDLEQF
TRBJ1-4	few	TRBV7-9	ASSSRGQSEKLF
TRBJ2-1	.	TRBV5-1	ASSRPGEIHEQF
TRBJ2-1	.	TRBV11-3	ASSLGRSENEQF
TRBJ1-2	.	TRBV10-3	AITPGTGDNGYT